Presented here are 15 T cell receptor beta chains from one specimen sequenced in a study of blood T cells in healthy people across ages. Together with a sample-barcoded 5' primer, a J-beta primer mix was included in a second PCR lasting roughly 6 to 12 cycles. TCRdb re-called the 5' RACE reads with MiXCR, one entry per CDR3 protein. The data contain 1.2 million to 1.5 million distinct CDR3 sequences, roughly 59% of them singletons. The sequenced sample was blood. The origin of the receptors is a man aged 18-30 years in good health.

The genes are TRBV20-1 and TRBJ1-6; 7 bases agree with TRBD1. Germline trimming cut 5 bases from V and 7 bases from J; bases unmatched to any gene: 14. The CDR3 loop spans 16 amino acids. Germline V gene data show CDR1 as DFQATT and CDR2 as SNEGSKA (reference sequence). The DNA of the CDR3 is TGCAGTGCTCTAAATCTCCGACAGGGCCAAAATTCACCCCTCCACTTT. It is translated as CSALNLRQGQNSPLHF.

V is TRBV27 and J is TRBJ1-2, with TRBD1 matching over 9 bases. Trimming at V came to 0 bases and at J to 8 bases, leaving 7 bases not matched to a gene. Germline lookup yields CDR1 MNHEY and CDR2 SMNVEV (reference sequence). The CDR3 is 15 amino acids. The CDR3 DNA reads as TGTGCCAGCAGTTTATCACAGGGGGCGCGCACGGGCTACACCTTC. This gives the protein CASSLSQGARTGYTF.

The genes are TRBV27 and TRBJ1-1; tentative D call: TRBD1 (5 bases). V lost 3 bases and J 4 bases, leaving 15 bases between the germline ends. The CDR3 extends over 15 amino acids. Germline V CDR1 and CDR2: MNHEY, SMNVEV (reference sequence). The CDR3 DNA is TGTGCCAGCAGTTTCTTATCAGGGAGGGGCACTGAAGCTTTCTTT. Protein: CASSFLSGRGTEAFF.

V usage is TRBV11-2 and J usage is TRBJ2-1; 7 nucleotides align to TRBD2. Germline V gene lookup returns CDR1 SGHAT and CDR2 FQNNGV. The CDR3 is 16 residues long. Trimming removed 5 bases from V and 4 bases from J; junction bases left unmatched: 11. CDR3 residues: CASSPSAGAKYNEQFF. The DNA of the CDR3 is TGTGCCAGCAGCCCTAGTGCGGGAGCTAAATACAATGAGCAGTTCTTC.

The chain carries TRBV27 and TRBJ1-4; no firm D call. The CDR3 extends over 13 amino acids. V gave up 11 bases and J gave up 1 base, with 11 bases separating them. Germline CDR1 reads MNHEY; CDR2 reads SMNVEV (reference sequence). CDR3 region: CACSGGTNEKLFF. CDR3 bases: TGTGCCTGCTCGGGAGGAACTAATGAAAAACTGTTTTTT.

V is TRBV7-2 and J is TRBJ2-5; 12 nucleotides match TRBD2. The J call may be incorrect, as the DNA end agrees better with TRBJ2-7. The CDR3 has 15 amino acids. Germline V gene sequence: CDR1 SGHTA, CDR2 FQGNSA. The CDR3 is CASISSGGGTYEQYF. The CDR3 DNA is TGTGCCAGCATCTCTAGCGGGGGGGGAACCTACGAGCAGTACTTC.

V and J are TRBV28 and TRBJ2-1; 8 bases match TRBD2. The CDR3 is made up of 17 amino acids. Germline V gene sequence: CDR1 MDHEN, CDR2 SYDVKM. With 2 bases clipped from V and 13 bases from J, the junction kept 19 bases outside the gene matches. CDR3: CASSLVRVAGTSSPQFF. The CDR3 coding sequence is TGTGCCAGCAGTTTAGTTAGGGTAGCGGGAACCTCATCCCCCCAGTTCTTC.

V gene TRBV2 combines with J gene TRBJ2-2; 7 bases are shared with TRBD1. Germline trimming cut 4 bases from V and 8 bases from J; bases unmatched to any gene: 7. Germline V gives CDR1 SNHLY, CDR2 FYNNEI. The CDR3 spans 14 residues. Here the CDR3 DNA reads TGTGCCAGCAGTGTCTCGAGGGGGCCTGGGGAGCTGTTTTTT. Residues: CASSVSRGPGELFF.

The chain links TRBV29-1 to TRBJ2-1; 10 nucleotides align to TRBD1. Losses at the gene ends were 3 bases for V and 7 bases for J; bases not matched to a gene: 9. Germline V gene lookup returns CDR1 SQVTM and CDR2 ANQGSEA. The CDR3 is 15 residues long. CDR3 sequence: CSVELRDRGLNEQFF. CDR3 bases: TGCAGCGTTGAGCTCCGGGACAGGGGTCTGAATGAGCAGTTCTTC.

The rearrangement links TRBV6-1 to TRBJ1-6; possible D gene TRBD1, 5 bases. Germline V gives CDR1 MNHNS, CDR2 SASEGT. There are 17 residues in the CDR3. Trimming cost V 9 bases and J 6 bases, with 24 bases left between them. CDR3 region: CARSLKTRDFLNSPLHF. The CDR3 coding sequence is TGTGCCAGAAGCCTAAAAACCCGGGACTTCCTTAATTCACCCCTCCACTTT.

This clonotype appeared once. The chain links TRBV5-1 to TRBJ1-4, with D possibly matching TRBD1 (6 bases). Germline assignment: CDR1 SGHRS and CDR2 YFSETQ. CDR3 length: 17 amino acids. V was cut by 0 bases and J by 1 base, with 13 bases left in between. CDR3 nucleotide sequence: TGCGCCAGCAGCTTGGCCGGGACATCTTTAACTAATGAAAAACTGTTTTTT. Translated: CASSLAGTSLTNEKLFF.

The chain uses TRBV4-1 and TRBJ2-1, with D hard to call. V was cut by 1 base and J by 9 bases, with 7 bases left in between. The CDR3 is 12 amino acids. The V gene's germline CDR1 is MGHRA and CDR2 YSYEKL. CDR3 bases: TGCGCCAGCAGCCAAGTTACGAGTGAGCAGTTCTTC. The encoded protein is CASSQVTSEQFF.

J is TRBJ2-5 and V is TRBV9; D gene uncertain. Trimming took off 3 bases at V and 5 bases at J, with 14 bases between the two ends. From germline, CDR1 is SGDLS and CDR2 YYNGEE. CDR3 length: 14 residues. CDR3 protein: CASSEAPQWETQYF. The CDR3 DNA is TGTGCCAGCAGCGAGGCACCACAGTGGGAGACCCAGTACTTC.

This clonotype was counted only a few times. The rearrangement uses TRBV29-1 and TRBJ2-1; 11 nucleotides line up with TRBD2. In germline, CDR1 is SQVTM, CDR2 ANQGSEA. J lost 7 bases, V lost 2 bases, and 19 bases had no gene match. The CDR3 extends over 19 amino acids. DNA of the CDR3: TGCAGCGTTGAAAAAACACCTAACGTTAGCGGGAGGGCTTATAATGAGCAGTTCTTC. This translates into CSVEKTPNVSGRAYNEQFF.

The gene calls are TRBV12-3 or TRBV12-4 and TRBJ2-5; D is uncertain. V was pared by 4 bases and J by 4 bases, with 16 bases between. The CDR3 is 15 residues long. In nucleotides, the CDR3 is TGTGCCAGCAGTTCCGTCACGGAGAAAGTAGAGACCCAGTACTTC. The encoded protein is CASSSVTEKVETQYF.